The 10 T cell receptor beta chains given below trace back to one sample, sequenced in a study of T-cell reconstitution after alpha-beta-depleted transplantation in children. As it was prepared, the TCRbeta library received unique molecular identifiers. TCRdb independently ran MiXCR on the PCR reads; one entry per CDR3 protein. The table includes hundreds of thousands of distinct CDR3 sequences, 16% detected once. This sample comprised PBMCs from the stem cell graft donor, obtained from the stem cell graft. The receptors come from a human donor who donated a stem cell graft to a child with acute myeloid leukemia.

This clonotype was found many times. The CDR3 DNA reads TGTGCCAGCAGTGCCCCCGGGACTAGCGGTCTAGATACGCAGTATTTT. Translated, it gives CASSAPGTSGLDTQYF. The rearrangement joins TRBV12-3 or TRBV12-4 to TRBJ2-3, with 11 bases that match TRBD2. Trimming took 5 bases from V and 5 from J; bases not matched to a gene: 9. The CDR3 runs 16 residues.

This clonotype was recorded many times. This chain uses TRBV29-1 with TRBJ2-7, with D perhaps matching TRBD1 (6 bases). The CDR3 runs to 11 residues. Between the trimmed V and J ends, which lost 6 bases and 6 bases, there was a span of 12 bases. Germline V CDR1 and CDR2: SQVTM, ANQGSEA. Here the CDR3 reads CSVLRGIEQYF. The CDR3, as DNA: TGCAGCGTGTTGAGGGGGATCGAGCAGTACTTC.

The rearrangement links TRBV7-9 to TRBJ1-1; D remains ambiguous. This CDR3 region has 14 residues. Germline CDR1 and CDR2: SEHNR and FQNEAQ (reference sequence). V gave up 5 bases and J gave up 3 bases, with 13 bases separating them. CDR3 residues: CASSPSTWDTEAFF. DNA for the CDR3: TGTGCCAGCAGCCCCTCAACGTGGGACACTGAAGCTTTCTTT.

This clonotype was recorded many times. This chain joins TRBV12-3 or TRBV12-4 and TRBJ1-1; a weak D match, TRBD1 (5 bases). V gave up 6 bases and J gave up 1 base, with 6 bases separating them. The CDR3 length is 12 residues. CDR3 sequence (DNA): TGTGCCAGCAGGCAGGGGAACACTGAAGCTTTCTTT. This translates into CASRQGNTEAFF.

The chain is built from TRBV5-1 and TRBJ2-3, with 8 bases fitting TRBD2. The germline V gene encodes CDR1 SGHRS and CDR2 YFSETQ. With V trimmed by 0 bases and J by 2 bases, 5 bases remained unmatched. The CDR3 runs 16 residues. The CDR3 DNA is TGCGCCAGCAGCTTGGCTGGCGGGGGGACCACAGATACGCAGTATTTT. Protein sequence: CASSLAGGGTTDTQYF.

A remark on this clonotype: This may arise from a read error, as a much more abundant clone is one base away. The chain employs TRBV10-3 and TRBJ2-7; no firm D call. This CDR3 is 12 amino acids long. Germline lookup yields CDR1 ENHRY and CDR2 SYGVKD. DNA for the CDR3: TGTGCCATCAAAACCGTTACCTACGAGCAGTCCTTC. It translates to CAIKTVTYEQSF.

The rearrangement uses TRBV6-4 and TRBJ2-3; D possibly corresponds to TRBD1 (5 bases). The CDR3 extends over 19 amino acids. In germline, CDR1 is MRHNA, CDR2 SNTAGT. V was shortened by 5 bases and J by 2 bases, with 26 bases between the two germline ends. DNA for the CDR3: TGTGCCAGCAGTCTCGAAGGGTTAGGGGCCAGGACCCACACAGATACGCAGTATTTT. Translation gives CASSLEGLGARTHTDTQYF.

This clonotype showed up many times. The chain recombines TRBV7-8 with TRBJ2-1, with D possibly TRBD2 on 5 matching bases. This CDR3 region has 14 residues. Germline V gives CDR1 SGHVS, CDR2 FQNEAQ. Trimming took 5 bases from V and 5 from J, leaving 13 bases between them. For the CDR3, the DNA is TGTGCCAGCAGCCGGGAACTCGATAACAATGAGCAGTTCTTC. This gives the protein CASSRELDNNEQFF.

In its sample, this clonotype was seen many times. The genes are TRBV6-1 and TRBJ2-7, with D unclear. The CDR3 has 14 amino acids. From germline, CDR1 is MNHNS and CDR2 SASEGT. The V end lost 6 bases, the J end lost 8 bases, and 20 bases lay between the germline ends. CDR3 loop: CASSSGPPEVKQYV. For the CDR3, the DNA is TGTGCCAGCAGCTCAGGACCACCCGAGGTAAAGCAGTACGTC.

This clonotype was seen many times. The genes are TRBV12-3 or TRBV12-4 and TRBJ2-5, with TRBD1 as a possible D gene (5 bases). The CDR3 has 13 amino acids. Between the trimmed V and J ends, which lost 6 bases and 0 bases, there was a span of 8 bases. CDR3 coding DNA: TGTGCCAGCAGCCGACAGTACCAAGAGACCCAGTACTTC. Residues: CASSRQYQETQYF.